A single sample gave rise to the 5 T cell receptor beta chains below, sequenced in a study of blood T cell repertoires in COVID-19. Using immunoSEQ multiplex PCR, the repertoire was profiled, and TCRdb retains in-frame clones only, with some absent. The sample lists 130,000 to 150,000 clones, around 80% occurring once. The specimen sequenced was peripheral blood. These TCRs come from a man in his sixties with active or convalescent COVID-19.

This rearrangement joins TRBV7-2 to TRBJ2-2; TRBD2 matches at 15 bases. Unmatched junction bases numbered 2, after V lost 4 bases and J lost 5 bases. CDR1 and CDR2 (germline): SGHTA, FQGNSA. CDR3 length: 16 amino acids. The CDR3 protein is CASSWTSGRVTGELFF. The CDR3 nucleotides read TGTGCCAGCAGCTGGACTAGCGGGAGGGTAACCGGGGAGCTGTTTTTT.

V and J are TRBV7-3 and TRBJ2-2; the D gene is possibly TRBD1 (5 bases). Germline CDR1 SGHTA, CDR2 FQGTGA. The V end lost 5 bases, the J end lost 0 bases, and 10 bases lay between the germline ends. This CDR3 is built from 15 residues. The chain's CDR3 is CASSAGHTNTGELFF. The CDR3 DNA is TGTGCCAGCAGCGCCGGACACACGAACACCGGGGAGCTGTTTTTT.

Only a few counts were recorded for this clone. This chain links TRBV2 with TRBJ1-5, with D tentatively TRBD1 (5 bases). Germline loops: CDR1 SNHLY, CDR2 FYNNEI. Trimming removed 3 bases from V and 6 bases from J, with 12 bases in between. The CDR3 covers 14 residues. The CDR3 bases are TGTGCCAGCAGTGACCTCAGGGAGGGTCAGCCCCAGCATTTT. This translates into CASSDLREGQPQHF.

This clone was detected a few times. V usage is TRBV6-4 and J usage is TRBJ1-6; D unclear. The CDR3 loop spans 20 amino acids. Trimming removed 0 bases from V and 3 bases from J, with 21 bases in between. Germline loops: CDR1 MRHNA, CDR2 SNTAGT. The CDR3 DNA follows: TGTGCCAGCAGTGACTCGATTTTAGCGAGTGTCACTCGCTATAATTCACCCCTCCACTTT. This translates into CASSDSILASVTRYNSPLHF.

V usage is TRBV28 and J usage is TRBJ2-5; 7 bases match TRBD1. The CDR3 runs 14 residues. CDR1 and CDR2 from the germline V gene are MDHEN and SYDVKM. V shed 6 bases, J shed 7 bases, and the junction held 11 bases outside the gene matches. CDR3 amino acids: CASRATGAVRTQYF. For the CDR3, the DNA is TGTGCCAGCAGGGCTACAGGGGCTGTAAGGACCCAGTACTTC.